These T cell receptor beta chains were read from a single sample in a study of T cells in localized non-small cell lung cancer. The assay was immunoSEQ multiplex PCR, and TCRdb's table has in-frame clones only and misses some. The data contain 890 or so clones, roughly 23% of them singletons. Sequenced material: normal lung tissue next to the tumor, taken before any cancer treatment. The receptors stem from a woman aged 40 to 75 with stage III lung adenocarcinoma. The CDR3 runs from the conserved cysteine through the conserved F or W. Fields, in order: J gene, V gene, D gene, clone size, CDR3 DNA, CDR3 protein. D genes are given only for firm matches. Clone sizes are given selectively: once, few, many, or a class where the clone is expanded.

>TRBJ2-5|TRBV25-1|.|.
TGTGCCAGCAGTGACAGGTACCAAGAGACCCAGTACTTC
CASSDRYQETQYF
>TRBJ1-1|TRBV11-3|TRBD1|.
TGTGCCAGCAGCTTTTTGACAGGGAGGGGCACTGAAGCTTTCTTT
CASSFLTGRGTEAFF
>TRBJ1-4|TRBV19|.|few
TGTGCCGGAGCGACGGGGGGTAATGAAAAACTGTTTTTT
CAGATGGNEKLFF
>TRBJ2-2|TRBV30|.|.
TGTGCCTGGAGGAGGGGGGCGGCCACCGGGGAGCTGTTTTTT
CAWRRGAATGELFF
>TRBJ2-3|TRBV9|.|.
TGTGCCAGCAGTGTGATCCGGAGGGGCTCGGGAGATACGCAGTATTTT
CASSVIRRGSGDTQYF
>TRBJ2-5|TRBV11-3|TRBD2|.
TGTGCCAGCAGCTTACTAGCGGGGGCCCAAGAGACCCAGTACTTC
CASSLLAGAQETQYF
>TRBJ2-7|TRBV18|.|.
TGTGCCAGCTCTCCAGGGGGGAACGAGCAGTACTTC
CASSPGGNEQYF
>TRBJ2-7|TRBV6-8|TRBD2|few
TGTGCCAGCAGGTCCGGGACTAACTACGAGCAGTACTTC
CASRSGTNYEQYF
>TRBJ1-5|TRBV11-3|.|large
TGTGCCAGCAGCTTAGGTCCCCGGGGGAATCAGCCCCAGCATTTT
CASSLGPRGNQPQHF
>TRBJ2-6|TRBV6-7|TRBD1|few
TGTGCCAGCAGTTGGGACAGGGGGGCCAACGTCCTGACTTTC
CASSWDRGANVLTF
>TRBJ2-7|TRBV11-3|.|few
TGTGCCAGCAGCTCGGACAGATCGCTTCACGAGCAGTACTTC
CASSSDRSLHEQYF
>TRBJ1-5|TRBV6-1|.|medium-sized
TGTGCCAGCAGTGAAGCTCATCGGGAGACCCTTAGCAATCAGCCCCAGCATTTT
CASSEAHRETLSNQPQHF
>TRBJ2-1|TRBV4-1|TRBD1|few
TGCGCCAGCAGCCAGCAGACAGGGACCTACAATGAGCAGTTCTTC
CASSQQTGTYNEQFF
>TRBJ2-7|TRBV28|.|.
TGTGCCAGCAGTTTATTTGGGAATTTGAACGAGCAGTACTTC
CASSLFGNLNEQYF
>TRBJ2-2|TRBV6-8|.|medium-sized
TGTGCCAGCAGTGACCCGTACACCGGGGAGCTGTTTTTT
CASSDPYTGELFF
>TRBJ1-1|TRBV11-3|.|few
TGTGCCAGCAACTCCCCCGACCGACAGAGTGACACTGAAGCTTTCTTT
CASNSPDRQSDTEAFF
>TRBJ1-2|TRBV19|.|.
TGTGCCAGTAGTCCTCAAGGATTTGGTGGCTACACCTTC
CASSPQGFGGYTF
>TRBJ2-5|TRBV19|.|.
TGTGCCAGTAGTCTGCCGGTTGGAGAGACCCAGTACTTC
CASSLPVGETQYF
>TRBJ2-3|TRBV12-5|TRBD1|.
TGTGCTAGTGGGCTACAGGGGTCGGGAGATACGCAGTATTTT
CASGLQGSGDTQYF